These 13 T cell receptor beta chains originate from one sample sequenced in a study of cytomegalovirus exposure and HLA in healthy donors. The PCR had 60 Vbeta and 13 Jbeta primers. Profiled with immunoSEQ multiplex PCR; TCRdb holds only in-frame clones, not every one. The specimen's table records about 140,000 clones. Sequencing was done on a sample of PBMCs. The origin of the receptors is a young woman in good health and CMV-seronegative.

CDR3 sequence reads: CSAGGTNTIYF. CDR3 DNA sequence: TGCAGTGCTGGGGGCACCAACACCATATATTTT. This chain uses TRBV20-1 with TRBJ1-3; D is perhaps TRBD1 (6 bases). V was clipped by 5 bases and J by 7 bases, with 9 bases between them. The CDR3 length is 11 residues. The germline V gene encodes CDR1 DFQATT and CDR2 SNEGSKA (reference sequence).

The chain uses TRBV19 and TRBJ1-3; D gene uncertain. The length of the CDR3 is 15 residues. V was clipped by 3 bases and J by 0 bases, with 9 bases between them. In germline, CDR1 is LNHDA, CDR2 SQIVND (reference sequence). CDR3 region: CASSITRYSGNTIYF. The CDR3 DNA reads as TGTGCCAGTAGTATTACACGTTACTCTGGAAACACCATATATTTT.

The rearrangement links TRBV5-1 to TRBJ1-1; D may be TRBD1 (5 bases). The CDR3 covers 12 residues. The V gene lost 5 bases and the J gene lost 1 base, with 6 bases spanning the gap. Per germline, CDR1 SGHRS and CDR2 YFSETQ. CDR3 coding DNA: TGCGCCAGCAGGACAGCGAACACTGAAGCTTTCTTT. Translated: CASRTANTEAFF.

The rearrangement uses TRBV6-4 and TRBJ1-2, with 7 bases aligning to TRBD1. The V segment lost 3 bases and the J segment 1 base; nucleotides outside the gene matches: 8. Germline loops: CDR1 MRHNA, CDR2 SNTAGT. The CDR3 is made up of 16 amino acids. The CDR3, as DNA: TGTGCCAGCAGTGAATATTGGGACAGCCTTAACTATGGCTACACCTTC. Translation: CASSEYWDSLNYGYTF.

The rearrangement links TRBV9 to TRBJ2-1; 7 bases match TRBD2. Germline V gene sequence: CDR1 SGDLS, CDR2 YYNGEE. The CDR3 totals 18 residues. Trimming took 0 bases from V and 2 from J; bases not matched to a gene: 11. The CDR3 nucleotides read TGTGCCAGCAGCGTAGGGCTGGGCGGGAGAAAAACCTACAATGAGCAGTTCTTC. Translation gives CASSVGLGGRKTYNEQFF.

The gene calls are TRBV7-2 and TRBJ2-6, with D perhaps TRBD1 (6 bases). Germline assignment: CDR1 SGHTA and CDR2 FQGNSA. This CDR3 is 16 amino acids long. V dropped 5 bases and J dropped 7 bases, with 18 bases sitting between them. The chain's CDR3 is CASSVYGTKGANVLTF. Here the CDR3 DNA reads TGTGCCAGCAGCGTATACGGGACAAAAGGTGCCAACGTCCTGACTTTC.

The gene calls are TRBV4-1 and TRBJ1-2; D gene unclear. Germline V gene sequence: CDR1 MGHRA, CDR2 YSYEKL. Trimming removed 5 bases at V and 4 bases at J, with 20 bases between. The CDR3 runs 16 residues. The CDR3 DNA reads as TGCGCCAGCAGCTTAACCCCAACGGAGGAGGGCTATGGCTACACCTTC. Its protein is CASSLTPTEEGYGYTF.

The rearrangement links TRBV7-6 to TRBJ2-5; 11 positions agree with TRBD2. Losses at the gene ends were 5 bases for V and 1 base for J; bases not matched to a gene: 3. Germline values: CDR1 SGHVS, CDR2 FNYEAQ. The CDR3 runs 15 residues. The CDR3 nucleotides read TGTGCCAGCAGCCTAACTAGCGGGGGCCAAGAGACCCAGTACTTC. Residues: CASSLTSGGQETQYF.

J is TRBJ2-3 and V is TRBV4-2; 16 bases match TRBD2. Trimming cost V 2 bases and J 3 bases; bases outside gene matches: 2. The CDR3 is made up of 17 amino acids. The germline CDR1 and CDR2 sequences are LGHNA and YNFKEQ. The CDR3 coding sequence is TGTGCCAGCAGCCAACCGGGACTAGCGGGAGGGACAGATACGCAGTATTTT. It yields the protein CASSQPGLAGGTDTQYF.

The V gene is TRBV6-4, the J gene TRBJ2-2; weak D call: TRBD2 (5 bases). V lost 6 bases and J lost 2, with 10 bases in between. Looked up from germline, CDR1 is MRHNA and CDR2 is SNTAGT. The CDR3 is 14 amino acids. CDR3 coding DNA: TGTGCCAGCAGATGGGGAGCTAACACCGGGGAGCTGTTTTTT. Protein product: CASRWGANTGELFF.

V gene TRBV11-2 combines with J gene TRBJ1-3; D is unresolved. The CDR3 totals 13 residues. The V end was cut by 5 bases, the J end by 4 bases, with 9 bases between. Germline-derived CDR1 and CDR2 are SGHAT and FQNNGV. CDR3 sequence (DNA): TGTGCCAGCAGCCGCGGTCGGGGAAACACCATATATTTT. This codes for CASSRGRGNTIYF.

As for this clone: One junction end does not reproduce the germline sequence, and a read error may be involved. V and J are TRBV6-6 and TRBJ2-5, with D tentatively TRBD1 (5 bases). Germline CDR1 MNHNY, CDR2 SVGAGI (reference sequence). CDR3 size: 15 residues. In DNA, the CDR3 is TGTGCCAGCACTTACTGGTTGGCCAGGGCAGAGACCCAGTACTTC. Translating gives CASTYWLARAETQYF.

The rearrangement uses TRBV5-1 and TRBJ1-1; D gene ambiguous. Trimming shortened V by 0 bases and J by 4 bases, and 13 bases separated the two germline ends. The length of the CDR3 is 15 residues. Looked up from germline, CDR1 is SGHRS and CDR2 is YFSETQ. Written as DNA, the CDR3 is TGCGCCAGCAGCTTGGCTACAGCCATGACCACTGAAGCTTTCTTT. Its protein product is CASSLATAMTTEAFF. Based on the CDR3 plus reference TRBV5-1 and TRBJ1-1, the full variable domain is KAGVTQTPRYLIKTRGQQVTLSCSPISGHRSVSWYQQTPGQGLQFLFEYFSETQRNKGNFPGRFSGRQFSNSRSEMNVSTLELGDSALYLCASSLATAMTTEAFFGQGTRLTVV.